This paragraph covers one T cell receptor (beta chain) sequence. Its matching antigen is unknown. This sample stems from a study of T cell responses to AZD1222 COVID-19 vaccine. Study-wide context: Recipients boosted at about 4 weeks or about 12 weeks are pooled.

Germline assignment: CDR1 MDHEN and CDR2 SYDVKM. With 7 bases clipped from V and 8 bases from J, the junction kept 10 bases outside the gene matches. This CDR3 has 14 residues. Whole-study findings and limits: Possibly, clonal diversity was underestimated; donors were largely white British and included more females.

Libraries were prepared by immunoSEQ multiplex PCR; TCRdb keeps only in-frame clonotypes and omits some of them. Among 120,000 or so clones listed, around 90% were seen once. The chain recombines TRBV28 with TRBJ2-1, with 8 positions matching TRBD1. Source: peripheral blood, taken on day 0 of AZD1222 vaccination. The source of this sequence is an adult in good health. CDR3 DNA: TGTGCCAGCACCCTCTCCAGGGGGCCAGATGAGCAGTTCTTC. Its translation is CASTLSRGPDEQFF.